The text below deals with one T cell receptor beta chain. The target antigen is unknown. This sample was included in a study of beta chain features in type 1 diabetes. The CDR3 sequence is 16 residues long. From germline, CDR1 is MNHEY and CDR2 SMNVEV (reference sequence). Losses at the gene ends were 6 bases for V and 2 bases for J; bases not matched to a gene: 11. Sorting gave populations that all exceeded 98% purity. Sequenced material consisted of expressed TCRB transcripts (all of the isolated RNA was reverse transcribed). Some clones are missing from TCRdb's copy, which holds only in-frame ones; the method was immunoSEQ multiplex PCR. The sample yields approximately 600,000 clones, 12% seen once. Study findings and constraints: Researchers report that Type 1 diabetes patients had moderately but significantly shorter TCRB CDR3s across all four CD4+ subsets.

Material for sequencing was naive CD4+ T cells from blood. The chain couples TRBV27 to TRBJ2-3; 7 bases line up with TRBD1. This receptor was taken from a man younger than 45 with type 1 diabetes. Here the CDR3 DNA reads TGTGCCAGCAGCTCCGACAGGGATTGGTCCACAGATACGCAGTATTTT. Its protein is CASSSDRDWSTDTQYF.